Below, 17 T cell receptor beta chains from the same sample are listed, as sequenced in a study of cytomegalovirus exposure and HLA in healthy donors (dated by TCRdb to 2016 to 2017). Libraries were prepared through the immunoSEQ multiplex PCR assay. The multiplex PCR relied on a mix of 60 forward primers for TCR Vbeta segments and 13 reverse primers for TCR Jbeta segments. TCRdb took over this immuneACCESS table, retaining in-frame rearrangements with V and J assigned. Such tables are incomplete; in checked studies, under half of the missing clones stem from an unresolved V gene, and the remainder is unexplained. Here the sample has roughly 150,000 clones; roughly 85% occur a single time. Less than 4% of the sample is held by the ten biggest clonotypes. The sample taken for sequencing was PBMCs. These receptors were taken from a male donor in good health and CMV-seronegative.

V usage is TRBV11-2 and J usage is TRBJ2-5, with TRBD2 as a possible D gene (6 bases). Per germline, CDR1 SGHAT and CDR2 FQNNGV. The CDR3 sequence is 15 residues long. V was shortened by 5 bases and J by 4 bases, with 17 bases between the two germline ends. The CDR3 here is CASSDRLAMRETQYF. In DNA form, the CDR3 reads TGTGCCAGCAGCGATCGGCTAGCGATGAGAGAGACCCAGTACTTC.

V usage is TRBV19 and J usage is TRBJ2-5, with 10 nucleotides matching TRBD1. The V and J ends lost 9 bases and 5 bases, in that order; junction bases with no gene match: 6. The CDR3 totals 13 residues. Germline CDR1 reads LNHDA; CDR2 reads SQIVND (reference sequence). The CDR3 bases are TGTGCCAGCCGGGACAGGGGAGGGGAGACCCAGTACTTC. It is translated as CASRDRGGETQYF. Full variable domain (outside the CDR3, taken from reference TRBV19 and TRBJ2-5): DGGITQSPKYLFRKEGQNVTLSCEQNLNHDAMYWYRQDPGQGLRLIYYSQIVNDFQKGDIAEGYSVSREKKESFPLTVTSAQKNPTAFYLCASRDRGGETQYFGPGTRLLVL.

The DNA for the CDR3 is TGCGCCAGCGCAACGGGACTAGCGGGAGGGATTCAAGAGACCCAGTACTTC. As protein: CASATGLAGGIQETQYF. The V gene is TRBV5-1, the J gene TRBJ2-5; TRBD2 agrees at 16 bases. Trimming took 7 bases from V and 2 from J; bases not matched to a gene: 8. Germline V gene sequence: CDR1 SGHRS, CDR2 YFSETQ. CDR3 length: 17 amino acids.

The chain links TRBV21-1 to TRBJ1-1; the table's D gene call, TRBD1, was not cross checked with the DNA. TRBV21-1 is recorded as a pseudogene. This CDR3 contains 13 residues. CDR3 nucleotides: TGTGCCAGCAGCAAAGCCGTAGACAGGGGCCCTAGGTTT. This gives the protein CASSKAVDRGPRF.

V and J are TRBV5-5 and TRBJ2-7, with 12 bases matching TRBD2. The length of the CDR3 is 16 residues. Germline values: CDR1 SGHKS, CDR2 YYEKEE (reference sequence). V was pared by 0 bases and J by 4 bases, with 5 bases of the junction left unmatched. The CDR3 DNA reads TGTGCCAGCAGCTTGGGACTAGCGGGGGTATATTACGAGCAGTACTTC. The encoded protein is CASSLGLAGVYYEQYF. The full variable domain, completed using reference TRBV5-5 and TRBJ2-7, is DAGVTQSPTHLIKTRGQQVTLRCSPISGHKSVSWYQQVLGQGPQFIFQYYEKEERGRGNFPDRFSARQFPNYSSELNVNALLLGDSALYLCASSLGLAGVYYEQYFGPGTRLTVT.

The CDR3 loop reads CASSQELATYEQYF. CDR3 DNA sequence: TGCGCCAGCAGCCAAGAGCTAGCGACCTACGAGCAGTACTTC. The chain links TRBV4-1 to TRBJ2-7, with a tentative D call TRBD2 (6 bases). The CDR3 is 14 residues long. The V gene's germline CDR1 is MGHRA and CDR2 YSYEKL. V was pared by 0 bases and J by 2 bases, with 8 bases between.

The chain has TRBV7-2 and TRBJ2-1, with 8 nucleotides matching TRBD1. The CDR3 extends over 15 amino acids. Per the germline V gene, CDR1 is SGHTA and CDR2 is FQGNSA. Trimming cost V 3 bases and J 9 bases; bases outside gene matches: 10. The CDR3 protein is CASSFFPGTGVEQFF. In DNA, the CDR3 is TGTGCCAGCAGCTTTTTTCCCGGGACAGGTGTTGAGCAGTTCTTC.

The chain has TRBV5-4 and TRBJ1-2; D not certain. The germline V and J ends were trimmed by 3 bases and 0 bases, with 18 bases remaining between them. Germline V CDR1 and CDR2: SGHNT, YYREEE (reference sequence). This CDR3 has 17 residues. CDR3 residues: CASSYPGADLANYGYTF. CDR3 in DNA: TGTGCCAGCAGCTATCCTGGTGCAGACTTAGCTAACTATGGCTACACCTTC.

In this sample, this clone turned up a few times. The chain employs TRBV30 and TRBJ1-5; 9 bases match TRBD1. The V segment lost 2 bases and the J segment 9 bases; nucleotides outside the gene matches: 11. The germline V gene encodes CDR1 GTSNPN and CDR2 SVGIG (reference sequence). The CDR3 spans 15 residues. The CDR3: CAWSSPQGARGPQHF. In DNA, the CDR3 is TGTGCCTGGAGTTCTCCACAGGGGGCGAGGGGGCCCCAGCATTTT.

This chain's CDR3 is CASSLDLQVSNEQYF. The CDR3 DNA reads as TGTGCCAGCAGCTTAGATTTGCAGGTTTCGAACGAGCAGTACTTC. The rearrangement joins TRBV7-9 to TRBJ2-7, with D uncertain. The V and J ends lost 1 base and 5 bases respectively, with 15 bases between them. The germline CDR1 and CDR2 sequences are SEHNR and FQNEAQ (reference sequence). The CDR3 contains 15 residues.

The rearrangement links TRBV6-5 to TRBJ2-7; 7 nucleotides line up with TRBD1. The CDR3 is 12 amino acids. CDR1 MNHEY and CDR2 SVGAGI come from the germline V gene. With V trimmed by 5 bases and J by 3 bases, 1 base remained unmatched. The CDR3 DNA reads as TGTGCCAGCAGTCGGACAGGCTACGAGCAGTACTTC. This sequence encodes CASSRTGYEQYF.

This sequence joins TRBV7-3 and TRBJ1-4, with TRBD1 matching over 7 bases. The CDR3 runs 14 residues. V lost 8 bases, J lost 3 bases, and 6 bases stayed unmatched. Looked up from germline, CDR1 is SGHTA and CDR2 is FQGTGA. The CDR3 loop is CASRLTGSNEKLFF. CDR3 DNA sequence: TGTGCCAGCCGACTGACAGGGTCTAATGAAAAACTGTTTTTT.

This clone was detected only once. CDR3 coding DNA: TGTGCCAGTAGTATCGGCAGGGTAAAGTCTAATGAAAAACTGTTTTTT. It specifies CASSIGRVKSNEKLFF. The V call is TRBV19, the J call TRBJ1-4; perhaps TRBD1 as D (5 bases). Trimming cost V 3 bases and J 3 bases, with 14 bases left between them. The CDR3 runs 16 residues. Germline CDR1 is LNHDA and CDR2 is SQIVND (reference sequence).

V gene TRBV13 combines with J gene TRBJ2-2, with D perhaps matching TRBD2 (5 bases). The germline gives CDR1 PRHDT, CDR2 FYEKMQ (reference sequence). CDR3 size: 15 residues. The V and J ends lost 4 bases and 4 bases respectively, with 13 bases between them. The CDR3 reads CASSSSGRGTGELFF. The CDR3 DNA reads TGTGCCAGCAGCTCCTCGGGAAGAGGCACCGGGGAGCTGTTTTTT.

This sequence joins TRBV5-4 and TRBJ1-1, with D perhaps TRBD1 (6 bases). In germline, CDR1 is SGHNT, CDR2 YYREEE (reference sequence). The CDR3 contains 14 residues. V lost 9 bases and J 2 bases, leaving 17 bases between the germline ends. The CDR3: CAILDQGQNTEAFF. Written as DNA, the CDR3 is TGTGCCATCCTTGACCAGGGACAAAACACTGAAGCTTTCTTT. Full variable domain (rest looked up from reference TRBV5-4 and TRBJ1-1): ETGVTQSPTHLIKTRGQQVTLRCSSQSGHNTVSWYQQALGQGPQFIFQYYREEENGRGNFPPRFSGLQFPNYSSELNVNALELDDSALYLCAILDQGQNTEAFFGQGTRLTVV.

The V gene is TRBV5-6, the J gene TRBJ2-3; D call uncertain. Trimming left V 2 bases short and J 2 bases short, with 9 bases between. The CDR3 loop spans 14 amino acids. CDR1 is SGHDT and CDR2 is YYEEEE in the germline V gene. The DNA of the CDR3 is TGTGCCAGCAGCTTCCGAGGATTCACAGATACGCAGTATTTT. It is translated as CASSFRGFTDTQYF.

The chain carries TRBV9 and TRBJ2-3; 11 positions match TRBD2. Germline trimming cut 3 bases from V and 0 bases from J; bases unmatched to any gene: 6. CDR1 and CDR2 (germline): SGDLS, YYNGEE. CDR3 length equals 17 residues. CDR3 coding DNA: TGTGCCAGCAGCGCGTTTGGGACTAGCGGAAGCACAGATACGCAGTATTTT. Residues: CASSAFGTSGSTDTQYF.